The entry below gives a single T cell receptor beta chain sequence along with its context. This same CDR3 is encoded by further DNA sequences in the sample. The data derive from a study of blood T cell repertoires in COVID-19. Produced via immunoSEQ multiplex PCR; TCRdb's table is partial and in-frame only. This sample carries over 350,000 clones, roughly nine tenths of them seen once, and the ten largest clones take about 0.83%. The V and J ends lost 1 base and 6 bases, in that order; junction bases with no gene match: 3. This CDR3 is 15 amino acids long. CDR1 and CDR2 (germline): LGHDT, YNNKEL (reference sequence).

The sequenced sample was PBMCs or T cells enriched from blood (not recorded which). This TCR came from a middle-aged woman who had been exposed to COVID-19. V and J are TRBV3-1 (or the pseudogene TRBV3-2) and TRBJ2-1; 10 nucleotides align to TRBD2. CDR3 coding DNA: TGTGCCAGCAGCCAAGTAGCGGGAGGCGCCAATGAGCAGTTCTTC. Protein sequence: CASSQVAGGANEQFF.